A selection of T cell receptor beta chains follows, all from one sample in a study of regulatory T cells in long-lasting Graves disease. Each CDR3 protein gets one entry after TCRdb re-called the multiplex PCR reads with MiXCR. Among fewer than 650,000 distinct CDR3 sequences listed, 15% to 20% were seen once. This sample also belongs to another study, concerning T cells in Graves' hyperthyroidism and ophthalmopathy.

The input for sequencing was peripheral blood mononuclear cells (PBMCs), taken at new diagnosis, from a patient treated with antithyroid drugs. The receptors shown here come from a woman in her 30s with Graves disease. Both conserved end residues are part of each CDR3. The D gene is left open where the match is weak. Part of the rows lack a size; the others show once, few, many or a class for expanded clones.

.	TRBV4-2	TRBJ1-3	.	CASSQDPDSILSGNTIYF	TGTGCCAGCAGCCAAGATCCAGACTCGATCCTCTCTGGAAACACCATATATTTT
few	TRBV30	TRBJ2-5	.	CAWRDVRETQYF	TGTGCCTGGAGGGACGTGCGGGAGACCCAGTACTTC
few	TRBV19	TRBJ1-5	.	CASRMLRGANQPQHF	TGTGCCAGTAGGATGCTTCGAGGGGCCAATCAGCCCCAGCATTTT
.	TRBV18	TRBJ1-5	TRBD1	CASSPLGPGQGNQPQHF	TGTGCCAGCTCACCACTTGGGCCGGGACAGGGAAATCAGCCCCAGCATTTT
few	TRBV29-1	TRBJ1-4	TRBD1	CSVRDRVEKLFF	TGCAGCGTCCGGGACAGGGTCGAAAAACTGTTTTTT
.	TRBV2	TRBJ1-2	.	CASSEPGERAYGYTF	TGTGCCAGCAGTGAACCGGGTGAAAGGGCCTATGGCTACACCTTC
.	TRBV3-1	TRBJ1-2	.	CASSQGAAGGYGYTF	TGTGCCAGCAGCCAAGGGGCCGCTGGTGGCTATGGCTACACCTTC
few	TRBV6-5	TRBJ1-2	.	CASSYEYSSYGYTF	TGTGCCAGCAGTTACGAATACAGCTCCTATGGCTACACCTTC
.	TRBV7-2	TRBJ1-4	.	CASSFDGATNEKLFF	TGTGCCAGCAGCTTTGACGGAGCAACTAATGAAAAACTGTTTTTT
.	TRBV9	TRBJ2-7	TRBD2	CASSARLAGRVEQYF	TGTGCCAGCAGCGCCAGATTAGCGGGGCGCGTTGAGCAGTACTTC
.	TRBV30	TRBJ1-6	.	CAWSRGVRNSPLHF	TGTGCCTGGAGTCGGGGCGTCCGTAATTCACCCCTCCACTTT
.	TRBV5-6	TRBJ2-7	TRBD1	CASSFPDRVSEQYF	TGTGCCAGCAGCTTTCCAGACAGGGTCTCCGAGCAGTACTTC
many	TRBV20-1	TRBJ1-6	.	CSALWGSDSPLHF	TGCAGTGCTCTCTGGGGCAGTGATTCACCCCTCCACTTT
.	TRBV6-2/TRBV6-3	TRBJ2-6	.	CASGYGGSGANVLTF	TGTGCCAGCGGTTACGGGGGCTCTGGGGCCAACGTCCTGACTTTC
.	TRBV3-1	TRBJ2-3	.	CASSQATGTQYF	TGTGCCAGCAGCCAAGCCACGGGTACGCAGTATTTT
.	TRBV5-6	TRBJ2-1	TRBD2	CASSYQRGGANEQFF	TGTGCCAGCAGCTATCAGCGGGGTGGGGCCAATGAGCAGTTCTTC
few	TRBV30	TRBJ1-5	.	CAWRVGGNQPQHF	TGTGCCTGGCGGGTGGGGGGCAATCAGCCCCAGCATTTT
.	TRBV7-9	TRBJ1-2	.	CASSQGGVRYGYTF	TGCGCCAGCAGCCAAGGCGGGGTTCGTTATGGCTACACCTTC
.	TRBV12-3/TRBV12-4	TRBJ1-3	.	CASSSKRNSGNTIYF	TGTGCCAGCAGTTCCAAAAGGAACTCTGGAAACACCATATATTTT
many	TRBV28	TRBJ1-5	.	CASSSPLGNQPQHF	TGTGCCAGCAGTTCCCCATTAGGAAATCAGCCCCAGCATTTT
.	TRBV27	TRBJ1-3	.	CASSLRRSGNTIYF	TGTGCCAGCAGTTTAAGGCGCTCTGGAAACACCATATATTTT
many	TRBV24-1	TRBJ2-5	TRBD1	CATSLTGGYQETQYF	TGTGCCACCAGTTTGACAGGGGGCTACCAAGAGACCCAGTACTTC
.	TRBV30	TRBJ1-5	.	CAWQLKGNQPQHF	TGTGCCTGGCAGCTTAAGGGCAATCAGCCCCAGCATTTT
.	TRBV20-1	TRBJ1-2	TRBD1	CSARQASPGQASYGYTF	TGCAGTGCTAGACAGGCCTCGCCGGGACAGGCTTCTTATGGCTACACCTTC
.	TRBV24-1	TRBJ2-5	.	CATSEETQETQYF	TGTGCCACCAGCGAGGAGACCCAAGAGACCCAGTACTTC
few	TRBV4-1	TRBJ2-7	TRBD1	CASSQETGRHYEQYF	TGCGCCAGCAGCCAAGAGACAGGGAGACATTACGAGCAGTACTTC
.	TRBV5-4	TRBJ2-5	TRBD2	CASSLAVGSGETQYF	TGTGCCAGCAGCTTGGCCGTCGGTAGCGGGGAGACCCAGTACTTC
.	TRBV9	TRBJ1-3	.	CASSTRGGIGNTIYF	TGTGCCAGCAGCACCCGAGGGGGGATTGGAAACACCATATATTTT
.	TRBV30	TRBJ1-1	.	CAWSGARGEAFF	TGTGCCTGGAGTGGGGCAAGGGGGGAAGCTTTCTTT
few	TRBV10-3	TRBJ2-7	.	CAISGGVGVYEQYF	TGTGCCATCAGTGGGGGTGTTGGGGTCTACGAGCAGTACTTC
many	TRBV2	TRBJ1-1	.	CASSTPGVGTEAFF	TGTGCCAGCAGTACCCCAGGGGTAGGCACTGAAGCTTTCTTT
few	TRBV6-4	TRBJ2-2	TRBD2	CASPPGLGDTGELFF	TGTGCCAGCCCGCCGGGACTAGGGGACACCGGGGAGCTGTTTTTT
.	TRBV20-1	TRBJ2-7	.	CSVIASNSYEQYF	TGCAGTGTAATCGCTTCCAACTCCTACGAGCAGTACTTC
many	TRBV2	TRBJ1-1	.	CASRPGRSTEAFF	TGTGCCAGCAGGCCCGGACGGAGCACTGAAGCTTTCTTT
many	TRBV7-9	TRBJ2-7	.	CASSWENPYEQYF	TGTGCCAGCAGCTGGGAGAACCCCTACGAGCAGTACTTC
.	TRBV6-2/TRBV6-3	TRBJ2-3	.	CASSYSAQVSSTDTQYF	TGTGCCAGCAGTTACTCGGCTCAAGTCTCTAGCACAGATACGCAGTATTTT
.	TRBV19	TRBJ1-5	.	CASSIDRVRGSKSNQPQHF	TGTGCCAGTAGTATAGATAGGGTTAGAGGGAGTAAGAGCAATCAGCCCCAGCATTTT
few	TRBV14	TRBJ1-3	.	CASSGITRNTIYF	TGTGCCAGCAGCGGAATCACCAGAAACACCATATATTTT
many	TRBV5-1	TRBJ1-1	.	CASSLAVKNTEAFF	TGCGCCAGCAGCTTGGCCGTCAAGAACACTGAAGCTTTCTTT